Described below is a single T cell receptor (beta chain) sequence and its context. This clonotype was observed at least ten times. Its antigen has not been determined. No base quality values were provided; no much bigger clone lies one nucleotide off. The iRepertoire nested amplicon-rescue multiplex PCR (arm-PCR) platform was used to amplify TCR alpha and beta CDR3 regions from RNA. The input for one-step reverse transcription and amplification was 100-400 ng of either tissue mRNA or PBMC total RNA. Following bead purification, Illumina adapters were added through a secondary multiplex PCR, and the libraries were then gel-purified between 200 and 400 bp. The libraries contained internal 6-nucleotide barcodes that were used for demultiplexing. Sequencing of the libraries was done on an Illumina MiSeq using 2x220 or 2x250 nucleotide paired-end reads. In the original analysis: Paired reads were merged using FLASH 1.2.11 and were aligned to the GRCh37 human genome using BWA-MEM, after which TRA and TRB reads were extracted. For V and J assignment, an IMGT-derived reference of cassette sequences and CDR3 motifs that included pseudogenes was used. Three-frame translation of reads was performed, and productive CDR3s were defined as those with a C...FGXG motif and no stop codons. A clonotype was defined as a unique combination of a V-J cassette pair and a CDR3 amino acid sequence. Filtering of reads was based on Hamming distance, with the threshold set by the sequence error rate of each sample in mapped regions. The public reads were reprocessed in TCRdb via fastp at Q25 and MiXCR, keeping in-frame beta chains. Duplicate CDR3 protein sequences are folded into a single record with the most common DNA and genes. These V and J calls are TCRdb output, not the study's own analysis. The sample table shows 100,000 to 150,000 distinct CDR3 sequences, and 24% are seen once. The leading ten clones occupy 27% of the sample.

The record originates from a study of glioma-infiltrating T cells (dated by TCRdb to about 2016). About the full investigation: The study sequenced TCR alpha- and beta-chain repertoires from glioma tissue, from non-neoplastic brain tissue and from matched peripheral blood mononuclear cells. To measure divergence between tissue and blood T-cell populations, each tissue-infiltrating repertoire was compared with the peripheral blood repertoire of the same patient. Three low-grade glioma patients, roughly 8 primary glioblastoma patients and three non-glioma patients contributing non-neoplastic brain tissue were included in the paired cohort. Study-wide conclusions, independent of this receptor: In non-neoplastic patients, VJ-independent divergence between tissue and blood fell below expectation, whereas in all gliomas, and especially in low-grade gliomas, the divergence rose above expectation. Small numbers underpinned the group comparisons: roughly 8 glioblastoma patients, three low-grade glioma patients and three non-neoplastic patients. Very few CDR3 sequences were shared between tissue and blood, attributed to high CDR3 diversity and limited sampling.

CDR3 length: 11 amino acids, cysteine to phenylalanine. The CDR3 DNA has 33 bases and is translated from base 1. CDR1 and CDR2 (SQVTM, ANQGSEA) derive from the germline V gene. Trimming removed 6 bases from V and 2 bases from J, leaving 6 bases between the germline ends. The chain is made from TRBV29-1 and TRBJ2-3; there is no confident call for the D gene. Specimen: glioma tissue, nonneoplastic brain tissue, or PBMCs (not recorded which). The sequence was obtained from a human donor with low-grade glioma or glioblastoma, undergoing nonglioma brain surgery, or in good health (not recorded which). Here the CDR3 is given as CSVASTDTQYF. The DNA sequence is TGCAGCGTCGCCTCCACAGATACGCAGTATTTT.